These 21 T cell receptor beta chains came from one sample sequenced in a study of shared clonotypes between healthy human individuals. The data were produced by immunoSEQ multiplex PCR, yet TCRdb's version contains in-frame clones alone and is incomplete. The table has about 2.4 million clones, roughly 93% seen once. The sample taken for sequencing was naive CD4+ T cells from PBMCs. Subset given: CD45RA+ positively selected. The source of these receptors is a man aged 18 to 30 in good health. Some clones in this sample may be carry-over from other donors' samples.

This rearrangement joins TRBV7-2 to TRBJ2-1; 7 positions match TRBD2. Germline CDR1 is SGHTA and CDR2 is FQGNSA. The CDR3 sequence is 13 residues long. The V and J ends lost 8 bases and 4 bases, in that order; junction bases with no gene match: 5. In nucleotides, the CDR3 is TGTGCCAGCCTTAGCGGGTATTACAATGAGCAGTTCTTC. It is translated as CASLSGYYNEQFF.

This clone was counted a single time. This sequence joins TRBV7-2 and TRBJ1-5, with 9 bases identical to TRBD1. V lost 1 base, J lost 6 bases, and 7 bases stayed unmatched. The CDR3 extends over 16 amino acids. Germline assignment: CDR1 SGHTA and CDR2 FQGNSA. CDR3 residues: CASSLGRTGVGQPQHF. CDR3 coding DNA: TGTGCCAGCAGCTTAGGACGGACAGGGGTCGGTCAGCCCCAGCATTTT.

This sequence joins TRBV7-8 and TRBJ2-7; D is uncertain. CDR1 is SGHVS and CDR2 is FQNEAQ in the germline V gene. V dropped 5 bases and J dropped 4 bases, with 18 bases sitting between them. The CDR3 covers 15 residues. The CDR3 bases are TGTGCCAGCAGCCTGACCCGGTGGGCTGCTTACGAGCAGTACTTC. Encoded protein: CASSLTRWAAYEQYF.

The chain links TRBV28 to TRBJ1-4, with a possible D match to TRBD1 (5 bases). The CDR3 runs 14 residues. The V end lost 7 bases, the J end lost 5 bases, and 14 bases lay between the germline ends. Germline V lookup: CDR1 MDHEN, CDR2 SYDVKM. The CDR3 DNA reads TGTGCCAGCAAACGGGGGGACGTAAATGAAAAACTGTTTTTT. Translation: CASKRGDVNEKLFF.

The rearrangement joins TRBV6-5 to TRBJ1-5; possible D gene TRBD1, 6 bases. Germline lookup yields CDR1 MNHEY and CDR2 SVGAGI. V lost 4 bases and J lost 6, with 16 bases in between. The CDR3 runs 15 residues. CDR3 in amino acids: CASSLTQGIRQPQHF. The CDR3 bases are TGTGCCAGCAGTTTAACACAGGGAATACGTCAGCCCCAGCATTTT.

The chain uses TRBV30 and TRBJ1-1; D is unclear. V was clipped by 3 bases and J by 1 base, with 9 bases between them. The CDR3 has 13 amino acids. CDR1 is GTSNPN, CDR2 SVGIG, per germline (reference sequence). The CDR3 DNA reads TGTGCCTGGAGGATAGGCTGGAACACTGAAGCTTTCTTT. This codes for CAWRIGWNTEAFF.

The rearrangement joins TRBV29-1 to TRBJ2-3; unclear D gene. V lost 4 bases and J 4 bases, leaving 15 bases between the germline ends. Germline V gene data show CDR1 as SQVTM and CDR2 as ANQGSEA. This CDR3 spans 14 amino acids. CDR3: CSVVTYLGSDTQYF. The CDR3 DNA follows: TGCAGCGTTGTGACCTATCTGGGGTCAGATACGCAGTATTTT.

The rearrangement links TRBV9 to TRBJ2-1; TRBD1 might be the D (7 bases). The V end was cut by 3 bases, the J end by 2 bases, with 15 bases between. The CDR3 extends over 16 amino acids. CDR1 and CDR2 (germline): SGDLS, YYNGEE. CDR3 sequence: CASSGQGGEAYNEQFF. CDR3 DNA: TGTGCCAGCAGCGGACAGGGCGGGGAAGCCTACAATGAGCAGTTCTTC.

The V call is TRBV5-1, the J call TRBJ2-1, with 7 nucleotides matching TRBD2. CDR1 is SGHRS and CDR2 is YFSETQ in the germline V gene. V shed 4 bases, J shed 5 bases, and the junction held 12 bases outside the gene matches. This CDR3 is 16 amino acids long. The CDR3 loop reads CASSPLLAPSDNEQFF. The CDR3 region has the DNA TGCGCCAGCAGCCCCCTACTAGCGCCATCGGACAATGAGCAGTTCTTC.

This chain uses TRBV28 with TRBJ2-2, with 10 bases fitting TRBD1. CDR1 and CDR2 (germline): MDHEN, SYDVKM. Losses at the gene ends were 2 bases for V and 0 bases for J; bases not matched to a gene: 0. CDR3 length equals 16 residues. The CDR3 region is CASSLGTGANTGELFF. The CDR3 DNA is TGTGCCAGCAGTTTAGGGACAGGGGCGAACACCGGGGAGCTGTTTTTT.

The chain recombines TRBV11-3 with TRBJ1-5; D is possibly TRBD1 (6 bases). The CDR3 is 17 amino acids. The V gene lost 4 bases and the J gene lost 4 bases, with 20 bases spanning the gap. In germline, CDR1 is SGHNT, CDR2 YENEEA. CDR3 nucleotide sequence: TGTGCCAGCAGCTCCAACCCCGACAGGCCGTCTAATCAGCCCCAGCATTTT. Protein product: CASSSNPDRPSNQPQHF.

The CDR3 reads CASSLAHSNEQFF. The CDR3 DNA reads TGCGCCAGCAGCCTGGCCCATAGCAATGAGCAGTTCTTC. V usage is TRBV4-1 and J usage is TRBJ2-1, with D unclear. Trimming removed 4 bases at V and 6 bases at J, with 10 bases between. This CDR3 has 13 amino acids. CDR1 and CDR2 (germline): MGHRA, YSYEKL.

This clone was recorded once. V and J are TRBV18 and TRBJ2-1, with D possibly being TRBD1 (6 bases). Germline loops: CDR1 KGHSH, CDR2 LQKENI. The CDR3 is 13 residues long. V lost 3 bases to trimming and J lost 5 bases, with 8 bases between them. The CDR3 DNA reads as TGTGCCAGCTCACCCCGGGACAACAATGAGCAGTTCTTC. Residues: CASSPRDNNEQFF.

The chain couples TRBV10-2 to TRBJ2-5; no reliable D call. V lost 3 bases and J 4 bases, leaving 18 bases between the germline ends. Looked up from germline, CDR1 is WSHSY and CDR2 is SAAADI. The CDR3 has 16 amino acids. The CDR3 region has the DNA TGCGCCAGCAGTGACGGGCAGGCCCCTTTAGGAGAGACCCAGTACTTC. It specifies CASSDGQAPLGETQYF.

V is TRBV28 and J is TRBJ1-1; D unresolved. The germline V gene encodes CDR1 MDHEN and CDR2 SYDVKM. This CDR3 is built from 14 residues. Trimming removed 6 bases at V and 5 bases at J, with 16 bases between. In DNA form, the CDR3 reads TGTGCCAGCAGGCCTCTTACAGCCCTTACTGAAGCTTTCTTT. Its protein is CASRPLTALTEAFF.

V gene TRBV5-6 combines with J gene TRBJ1-4; 7 nucleotides align to TRBD1. The germline V gene encodes CDR1 SGHDT and CDR2 YYEEEE. V shed 3 bases and J 8 bases; nucleotides not matched to a gene: 10. The CDR3 totals 15 residues. Here the CDR3 reads CASSWSSTGSEKLFF. In DNA, the CDR3 is TGTGCCAGCAGCTGGTCCTCGACAGGGAGCGAAAAACTGTTTTTT.

A few counts support this clone. J is TRBJ1-4 and V is TRBV15; a possible D gene is TRBD1 (6 bases). The CDR3 is made up of 16 amino acids. With 5 bases removed from V and 0 bases from J, the gap between germline ends came to 13 bases. Germline lookup yields CDR1 LNHNV and CDR2 YYDKDF (reference sequence). The CDR3, as DNA: TGTGCCACCAGCGGCGGACAGCTCGCAACTAATGAAAAACTGTTTTTT. Translated, it gives CATSGGQLATNEKLFF. The variable domain in full, with the rest retrieved from reference TRBV15 and TRBJ1-4, is DAMVIQNPRYQVTQFGKPVTLSCSQTLNHNVMYWYQQKSSQAPKLLFHYYDKDFNNEADTPDNFQSRRPNTSFCFLDIRSPGLGDTAMYLCATSGGQLATNEKLFFGSGTQLSVL.

The V gene is TRBV10-3, the J gene TRBJ2-7, with D maybe TRBD2 (6 bases). The CDR3 is 18 residues long. Germline values: CDR1 ENHRY, CDR2 SYGVKD. Trimming shortened V by 0 bases and J by 5 bases, and 23 bases separated the two germline ends. As DNA, the CDR3 is TGTGCCATCAGTGAGTCTTCCCCATCTAGCGCTAGGGAGGACGAGCAGTACTTC. Its protein is CAISESSPSSAREDEQYF.

This chain links TRBV28 with TRBJ1-1, with D uncertain. Trimming cost V 7 bases and J 4 bases, with 10 bases left between them. CDR1 and CDR2 (germline): MDHEN, SYDVKM. CDR3 length equals 12 residues. The CDR3 region has the DNA TGTGCCAGCATGGGTGGCGTCACTGAAGCTTTCTTT. As protein: CASMGGVTEAFF.

Points on this clone: The sample carries other DNA sequences with the same CDR3. The chain employs TRBV18 and TRBJ2-3; no clear D. With 3 bases removed from V and 1 base from J, the gap between germline ends came to 8 bases. This CDR3 is 14 amino acids long. Germline V CDR1 and CDR2: KGHSH, LQKENI. The CDR3 reads CASSPPSGTDTQYF. The CDR3 DNA is TGTGCCAGCTCACCGCCGTCTGGCACAGATACGCAGTATTTT.

The CDR3 DNA reads as TGTGCCAGCAGCTCAACCGGGACCCTTCCTCTTGAGCAGTACTTC. It encodes CASSSTGTLPLEQYF. This chain connects TRBV7-2 to TRBJ2-7; D might be TRBD1 or TRBD2, each matching 5 bases. Between the trimmed V and J ends, which lost 4 bases and 7 bases, there was a span of 20 bases. The CDR3 extends over 15 amino acids. CDR1 is SGHTA, CDR2 FQGNSA, per germline. Supplemented by reference TRBV7-2 and TRBJ2-7, the full variable domain reads GAGVSQSPSNKVTEKGKDVELRCDPISGHTALYWYRQSLGQGLEFLIYFQGNSAPDKSGLPSDRFSAERTGGSVSTLTIQRTQQEDSAVYLCASSSTGTLPLEQYFGPGTRLTVT.